This T cell receptor (beta chain) was sequenced for a study of T cell responses to AZD1222 COVID-19 vaccine. The germline V gene encodes CDR1 KGHSH and CDR2 LQKENI. The trim removed 8 bases at V and 4 bases at J, leaving 3 bases unmatched. The CDR3 spans 13 residues. Method: immunoSEQ multiplex PCR; TCRdb's copy keeps in-frame clones and lacks some. The sample yields over 100,000 clones, roughly nine tenths seen once. This clone is a singleton in its sample. The rearrangement joins TRBV18 to TRBJ1-1; 11 bases line up with TRBD1. This TCR came from an adult who received the AZD1222 COVID-19 vaccine. The sample here was peripheral blood, taken 28 days after the second AZD1222 dose. DNA for the CDR3: TGTGCCAGCCAAGGACAGGGGGCCACTGAAGCTTTCTTT. Residues: CASQGQGATEAFF.